These 17 T cell receptor beta chains share one sample of origin, sequenced in a study of cytomegalovirus exposure and HLA in healthy donors. Method: immunoSEQ multiplex PCR; TCRdb's copy keeps in-frame clones and lacks some. The sample lists over 100,000 clones, around 92% occurring once. The sequenced material came from PBMCs. These receptors were collected from a man aged 25-40 years in good health and CMV-seronegative.

This rearrangement joins TRBV19 to TRBJ1-5, with a tentative D call TRBD1 (5 bases). Germline V lookup: CDR1 LNHDA, CDR2 SQIVND (reference sequence). Trimming removed 2 bases at V and 6 bases at J, with 8 bases between. The CDR3 has 13 amino acids. The CDR3 DNA follows: TGTGCCAGTAGTATAAGGGGAACTCAGCCCCAGCATTTT. Translating it yields CASSIRGTQPQHF.

This clone showed up just a few times. The V call is TRBV10-3, the J call TRBJ2-7; D gene ambiguous. Looked up from germline, CDR1 is ENHRY and CDR2 is SYGVKD. The CDR3 is 12 residues long. The V gene lost 2 bases and the J gene lost 7 bases, with 9 bases spanning the gap. The CDR3 spells CAISEMAVEQYF. In DNA, the CDR3 is TGTGCCATCAGTGAGATGGCGGTTGAGCAGTACTTC.

The CDR3 DNA reads TGTGCCAGTACGTCCTGGCCCACTAATGAAAAACTGTTTTTT. Its translation is CASTSWPTNEKLFF. V is TRBV19 and J is TRBJ1-4; D gene unclear. This CDR3 contains 14 residues. V gave up 7 bases and J gave up 2 bases, with 11 bases separating them. CDR1 LNHDA and CDR2 SQIVND come from the germline V gene (reference sequence).

DNA of the CDR3: TGCGCCAGCAGGGACAGGGAGGGAGGTGAAGCTTTCTTT. Its protein product is CASRDREGGEAFF. The rearrangement links TRBV5-1 to TRBJ1-1; 8 nucleotides align to TRBD1. V shed 5 bases, J shed 7 bases, and the junction held 7 bases outside the gene matches. Germline values: CDR1 SGHRS, CDR2 YFSETQ. The CDR3 has 13 amino acids.

This sequence joins TRBV4-2 and TRBJ2-7; 8 positions match TRBD2. Germline lookup yields CDR1 LGHNA and CDR2 YNFKEQ. The CDR3 has 15 residues. V lost 0 bases to trimming and J lost 2 bases; unmatched junction nucleotides: 3. This CDR3 is CASSQDPGGTYEQYF. The DNA for the CDR3 is TGTGCCAGCAGCCAAGACCCGGGGGGGACCTACGAGCAGTACTTC.

The chain employs TRBV28 and TRBJ2-7, with D possibly matching TRBD2 (5 bases). CDR1 and CDR2 from the germline V gene are MDHEN and SYDVKM. V was cut by 5 bases and J by 4 bases, with 21 bases left in between. There are 16 residues in the CDR3. The CDR3 bases are TGTGCCAGCAGTCAATCTCCCGGGATTAGATATTACGAGCAGTACTTC. Its protein product is CASSQSPGIRYYEQYF.

V usage is TRBV7-9 and J usage is TRBJ2-5; maybe TRBD1 (5 bases). Germline CDR1 SEHNR, CDR2 FQNEAQ (reference sequence). V was clipped by 5 bases and J by 5 bases, with 6 bases between them. The CDR3 totals 11 residues. CDR3 in amino acids: CASSPGETQYF. The DNA of the CDR3 is TGTGCCAGCAGCCCAGGGGAGACCCAGTACTTC.

The genes are TRBV23-1 and TRBJ2-1, with D maybe TRBD1 (6 bases). Being an ORF, TRBV23-1 has a function that is uncertain. CDR3 length equals 14 residues. V gave up 9 bases and J gave up 4 bases, with 16 bases separating them. Here the CDR3 reads CARTTGLRYNEQFF. The CDR3 DNA is TGCGCCAGGACGACAGGTCTACGGTACAATGAGCAGTTCTTC.

The rearrangement joins TRBV5-1 to TRBJ2-1; possibly TRBD2 for D (6 bases). V was pared by 7 bases and J by 5 bases, with 16 bases between. Germline V gene sequence: CDR1 SGHRS, CDR2 YFSETQ. CDR3 length equals 14 residues. The CDR3 here is CASGLPELHNEQFF. CDR3 DNA sequence: TGCGCCAGCGGACTACCTGAACTCCACAATGAGCAGTTCTTC.

The chain links TRBV28 to TRBJ2-3; weak D call: TRBD1 (7 bases). Trimming took off 4 bases at V and 5 bases at J, with 25 bases between the two ends. CDR1 is MDHEN and CDR2 is SYDVKM in the germline V gene. The CDR3 extends over 18 amino acids. The CDR3 spells CASSSGARGADEGDTQYF. The CDR3 DNA reads TGTGCCAGCAGTTCGGGGGCCAGGGGGGCTGACGAAGGAGATACGCAGTATTTT.

The chain employs TRBV7-8 and TRBJ1-6; 7 bases fit TRBD1. The germline CDR1 and CDR2 sequences are SGHVS and FQNEAQ. The CDR3 runs to 13 residues. Trimming at V came to 3 bases and at J to 16 bases, leaving 9 bases not matched to a gene. CDR3 sequence reads: CASSLEDRLSLHF. CDR3 coding DNA: TGTGCCAGCAGCTTGGAGGACAGGCTATCACTCCACTTT.

CDR3 nucleotide sequence: TGTGCCAGCAGCCCGGAGGTCGACAGGGTGTATGGCTACACCTTC. It translates to CASSPEVDRVYGYTF. V usage is TRBV11-2 and J usage is TRBJ1-2, with 7 bases that match TRBD1. This CDR3 region has 15 residues. Looked up from germline, CDR1 is SGHAT and CDR2 is FQNNGV. V was pared by 5 bases and J by 5 bases, with 11 bases of the junction left unmatched.

The chain recombines TRBV5-1 with TRBJ2-3; 7 nucleotides align to TRBD2. This CDR3 is built from 14 residues. With 4 bases clipped from V and 4 bases from J, the junction kept 6 bases outside the gene matches. The V gene's germline CDR1 is SGHRS and CDR2 YFSETQ. The CDR3 sequence is CASSTGLEADTQYF. The DNA for the CDR3 is TGCGCCAGCAGCACTGGACTAGAGGCAGATACGCAGTATTTT. The entire variable domain, with the rest obtained from reference TRBV5-1 and TRBJ2-3, is as follows: KAGVTQTPRYLIKTRGQQVTLSCSPISGHRSVSWYQQTPGQGLQFLFEYFSETQRNKGNFPGRFSGRQFSNSRSEMNVSTLELGDSALYLCASSTGLEADTQYFGPGTRLTVL.

V and J are TRBV6-4 and TRBJ2-1, with 9 bases fitting TRBD2. Germline V gene data show CDR1 as MRHNA and CDR2 as SNTAGT. This CDR3 region has 19 residues. The V segment lost 0 bases and the J segment 4 bases; nucleotides outside the gene matches: 13. The CDR3 sequence is CASSDSAPKIAGAYNEQFF. The CDR3 nucleotides are TGTGCCAGCAGTGACTCGGCACCTAAAATAGCGGGGGCGTACAATGAGCAGTTCTTC.

V is TRBV28 and J is TRBJ2-4, with 7 bases identical to TRBD2. This CDR3 spans 13 amino acids. Germline trimming cut 4 bases from V and 7 bases from J; bases unmatched to any gene: 4. Germline CDR1 and CDR2: MDHEN and SYDVKM. CDR3 amino acids: CASSSGGGNIQYF. CDR3 nucleotides: TGTGCCAGCAGTTCCGGGGGAGGGAACATTCAGTACTTC.

The CDR3 region is CASSESTTGGQFF. The CDR3 nucleotides are TGTGCCAGCAGTGAATCGACAACGGGGGGACAGTTCTTC. The chain recombines TRBV6-1 with TRBJ2-1, with 7 positions matching TRBD2. The length of the CDR3 is 13 residues. Germline lookup yields CDR1 MNHNS and CDR2 SASEGT. V gave up 2 bases and J gave up 13 bases; unmatched junction bases: 8.

This sequence joins TRBV21-1 and TRBJ2-7; the D segment call TRBD2 is taken from the table without a DNA check. TRBV21-1 is a documented pseudogene. CDR3 length: 17 residues. CDR3 amino acids: CASSKEIRTGSSYEQYF. The DNA for the CDR3 is TGTGCCAGCAGCAAAGAGATACGGACGGGGAGCTCCTACGAGCAGTACTTC.